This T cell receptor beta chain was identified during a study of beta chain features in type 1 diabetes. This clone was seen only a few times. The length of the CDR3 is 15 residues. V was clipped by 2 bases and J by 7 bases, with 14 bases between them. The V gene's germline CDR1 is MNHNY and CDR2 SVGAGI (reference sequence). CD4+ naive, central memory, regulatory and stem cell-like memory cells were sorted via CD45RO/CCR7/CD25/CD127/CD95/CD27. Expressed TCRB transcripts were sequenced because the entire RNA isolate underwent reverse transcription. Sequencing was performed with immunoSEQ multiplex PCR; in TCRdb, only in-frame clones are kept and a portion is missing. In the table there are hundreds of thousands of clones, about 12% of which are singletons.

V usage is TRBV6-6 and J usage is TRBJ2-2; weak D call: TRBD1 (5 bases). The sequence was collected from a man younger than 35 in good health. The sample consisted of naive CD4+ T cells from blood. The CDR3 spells CASSYSRVGSGELFF. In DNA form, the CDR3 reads TGTGCCAGCAGTTACAGCAGGGTCGGTAGCGGGGAGCTGTTTTTT.